This T cell receptor (beta chain) originates from a study of neoadjuvant nivolumab and ipilimumab in lung cancer. Study overall: Patients got nivolumab 3 mg/kg on days 1, 15 and 29; combination added ipilimumab 1 mg/kg day 1.

The method was immunoSEQ multiplex PCR; TCRdb's version includes in-frame clones alone and lacks a portion of them. Here the sample spans 17,000 or so clones, roughly 76% being singletons. Details on this clone: What it recognizes is unknown.

Germline loops: CDR1 LGHNA, CDR2 YNFKEQ. This CDR3 contains 16 residues. Trimming pared 0 bases from V and 0 bases from J, leaving 12 bases between. Study results and caveats: Pretherapy blood TCR richness correlated positively with resected tumor richness.

This clonotype originated in an adult with non-small cell lung cancer. V and J are TRBV4-2 and TRBJ2-7; D not resolved. The sequencing used tumor tissue, collected after neoadjuvant nivolumab, alone or with ipilimumab, at or shortly before surgery. In nucleotides, the CDR3 is TGTGCCAGCAGCCAAGAGGGAAAGCCGAGCTCCTACGAGCAGTACTTC. Protein product: CASSQEGKPSSYEQYF.